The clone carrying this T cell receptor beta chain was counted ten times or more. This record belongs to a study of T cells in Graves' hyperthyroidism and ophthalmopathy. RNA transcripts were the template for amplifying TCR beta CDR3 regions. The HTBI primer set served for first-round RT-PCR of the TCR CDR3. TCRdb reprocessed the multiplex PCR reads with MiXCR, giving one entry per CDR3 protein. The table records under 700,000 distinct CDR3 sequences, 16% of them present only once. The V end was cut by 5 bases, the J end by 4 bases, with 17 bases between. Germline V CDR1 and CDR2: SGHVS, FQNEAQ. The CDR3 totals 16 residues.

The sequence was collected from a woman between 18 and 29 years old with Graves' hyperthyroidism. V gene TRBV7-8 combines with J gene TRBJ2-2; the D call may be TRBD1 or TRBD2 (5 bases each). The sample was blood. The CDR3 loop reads CASSPRTGRSTGELFF. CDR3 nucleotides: TGTGCCAGCAGCCCCCGGACGGGGCGGAGCACCGGGGAGCTGTTTTTT.